Each of the 16 T cell receptor beta chains below was sequenced from the same sample in a study of tumor and adjacent non-tumor tissue in lung cancer (dated by TCRdb to 2016 to 2019). The receptor library was made with multiplex PCR. Sequencing relied on an Illumina HiSeq 2500. TCRbeta libraries were constructed through three rounds of nested PCR with primers (Table S4) according to protocols modified from ARM-PCR. The public reads were reanalyzed by TCRdb: fastp trimming at Q25, MiXCR alignment, in-frame beta chains only. Duplicate CDR3 protein sequences are folded into a single record with the most common DNA and genes. The sample contains around 200,000 distinct CDR3 sequences, 70% to 75% of them found a single time. Less than 25% of the sample is taken by the ten largest. Bulk unsorted tissue served as the source for RNA extraction, and RNA quality was assessed using a NanoDrop ND-1000 and an Agilent 2100.

The sequenced sample consisted of lung tumor tissue. The receptors were gathered from a man in his fifties or sixties with non-small cell lung cancer.

Notes on this clonotype: Its ends do not fully match the called genes, so a read error is possible. The chain recombines TRBV12-3 or TRBV12-4 with TRBJ1-2; D is possibly TRBD1 (6 bases). The length of the CDR3 is 13 residues. CDR3 region: CASSPHAPGGSTF. DNA for the CDR3: TGTGCAAGCAGTCCGCACGCCCCGGGGGGCTCCACCTTC.

J is TRBJ1-1 and V is TRBV20-1; the D is unclear. Germline CDR1 is DFQATT and CDR2 is SNEGSKA (reference sequence). This CDR3 region has 12 residues. Between the trimmed V and J ends, which lost 0 bases and 4 bases, there was a span of 6 bases. CDR3 bases: TGCAGTGCTAGAGAGCACGGCACTGAAGCTTTCTTT. Amino acid sequence: CSAREHGTEAFF.

Worth noting for this clonotype: This may be a read error, as it is one base from a much larger clone. The chain carries TRBV20-1 and TRBJ1-2; no clear D. The CDR3 has 13 residues. The germline V gene encodes CDR1 DFQATT and CDR2 SNEGSKA (reference sequence). Trimming pared 4 bases from V and 3 bases from J, leaving 12 bases between. The CDR3 sequence: CSAIERQYYGYTF. The CDR3 nucleotides read TGCAGTGCTATAGAACGGCAATACTATGGCTACACCTTC.

This clonotype has a count of ten or more. This chain's CDR3 is CSIGQKEAEAFF. The CDR3 DNA reads as TGCAGCATTGGACAGAAGGAAGCTGAAGCTTTCTTT. J is TRBJ1-1 and V is TRBV29-1; a possible D gene is TRBD1 (6 bases). Trimming removed 8 bases at V and 6 bases at J, with 16 bases between. Germline CDR1 and CDR2: SQVTM and ANQGSEA. The CDR3 runs 12 residues.

The V and J genes are TRBV6-2 or TRBV6-3 and TRBJ2-7; 8 nucleotides align to TRBD1. The CDR3 length is 16 residues. Germline V CDR1 and CDR2: MNHEY, SVGEGT. Unmatched junction bases numbered 19, after V lost 8 bases and J lost 7 bases. Here the CDR3 reads CASSPGRGHIIYEQYF. The CDR3 DNA sequence: TGTGCCAGCTCCCCAGGCAGGGGGCATATCATCTATGAGCAGTACTTC.

The rearrangement joins TRBV28 to TRBJ2-7; TRBD1 agrees at 11 bases. The CDR3 contains 16 residues. V trimming: 4 bases; J trimming: 9 bases; junction bases outside the gene matches: 14. From germline, CDR1 is MDHEN and CDR2 SYDVKM. CDR3 loop: CASSSPTGTGGQRQYF. CDR3 DNA sequence: TGTGCCAGCAGTTCTCCGACCGGGACAGGGGGGCAAAGGCAGTACTTC.

Details on this clonotype: One end of the junction is discordant with germline, which a read error may explain. The CDR3 reads CSAPAGEPNYGYIF. In nucleotides, the CDR3 is TGCAGTGCCCCTGCGGGGGAACCTAACTATGGCTACATCTTC. The rearrangement uses TRBV20-1 and TRBJ1-2; possible D gene TRBD1, 5 bases. Germline V CDR1 and CDR2: DFQATT, SNEGSKA (reference sequence). The CDR3 covers 14 residues.

A word on this clonotype: Being one base from a much bigger clone, this may be a read error. The genes are TRBV20-1 and TRBJ1-1; 8 bases are shared with TRBD1. The germline CDR1 and CDR2 sequences are DFQATT and SNEGSKA (reference sequence). V lost 0 bases, J lost 10 bases, and 10 bases stayed unmatched. The CDR3 loop spans 14 amino acids. In nucleotides, the CDR3 is TGCAGTGCTAGAGAGGGGGCAGGGGGCCTCATAGCTTTCTTT. It translates to CSAREGAGGLIAFF.

CDR3 nucleotide sequence: TGTGCCAGCTGTTCATTTTCCACGGGTACAGATACGCAGTATTTT. Its translation: CASCSFSTGTDTQYF. The chain is built from TRBV6-2 or TRBV6-3 and TRBJ2-3; D is unresolved. There are 15 residues in the CDR3. Trimming shortened V by 8 bases and J by 3 bases, and 18 bases separated the two germline ends. Germline CDR1 MNHEY, CDR2 SVGEGT.

For this clonotype: This may arise from a read error, as a much more abundant clone is one base away. The chain carries TRBV5-6 and TRBJ2-1; D may be TRBD1 (6 bases). The CDR3 consists of 14 residues. CDR1 SGHDT and CDR2 YYEEEE come from the germline V gene. This CDR3 reads CANSLAGTSNEQFF. CDR3 sequence (DNA): TGTGCCAACAGCTTGGCCGGGACATCGAATGAGCAGTTCTTC.

Turning to this clonotype: A single base separates this from a much larger clone, so it may be a read error. The CDR3 does not close with the conserved phenylalanine or tryptophan, likely indicating a read error. CDR3 bases: TGTGCCAGCAGCGGAGTCCATTCACCCCTCCACTTA. Translation: CASSGVHSPLHL. The chain joins TRBV5-4 to TRBJ1-6; D is unclear. The ends were cut back, 4 bases at V and 8 bases at J, with 7 bases in the middle. The CDR3 spans 12 residues. Germline V gene data show CDR1 as SGHNT and CDR2 as YYREEE (reference sequence).

The gene calls are TRBV5-6 and TRBJ2-1, with D possibly matching TRBD1 (6 bases). The germline CDR1 and CDR2 sequences are SGHDT and YYEEEE. CDR3 length: 14 amino acids. The V end was cut by 4 bases, the J end by 3 bases, with 11 bases between. The CDR3 DNA sequence: TGTGCCAGCAGCGAGGACAGCAGCTACAATGAGCAGTTCTTC. This translates into CASSEDSSYNEQFF.

In this sample, this clonotype turned up once. This sequence joins TRBV20-1 and TRBJ2-3, with unresolved D. V lost 3 bases and J 9 bases, leaving 19 bases between the germline ends. The CDR3 sequence is 14 residues long. CDR1 is DFQATT and CDR2 is SNEGSKA in the germline V gene (reference sequence). In DNA form, the CDR3 reads TGCAGTGCTAGTAGGCGTTCCCGGCTGAGGACGCAGTATTTT. This encodes CSASRRSRLRTQYF.

Comment on this clonotype: This could be a read error, since a much larger clone is one nucleotide away. The CDR3 sequence: CATKPGRPGANVLTF. As DNA, the CDR3 is TGTGCCACCAAACCTGGGCGGCCTGGGGCCAACGTCCTGACTTTC. The chain is built from TRBV5-5 and TRBJ2-6; D remains unclear. V lost 9 bases and J lost 2, with 15 bases in between. The CDR3 covers 15 residues. Germline V gene data show CDR1 as SGHKS and CDR2 as YYEKEE (reference sequence).

This sequence joins TRBV20-1 and TRBJ2-7; 11 nucleotides align to TRBD1. Per germline, CDR1 DFQATT and CDR2 SNEGSKA (reference sequence). V lost 4 bases, J lost 4 bases, and 6 bases stayed unmatched. This CDR3 contains 14 residues. CDR3 nucleotide sequence: TGCAGTGCTATCCCTGGACAGGGGGCTTACGAGCAGTACTTC. This codes for CSAIPGQGAYEQYF.

On this clonotype: A much larger clone is a single base away; this may be a read error. V gene TRBV5-1 combines with J gene TRBJ2-7; TRBD1 agrees at 11 bases. The V and J ends lost 2 bases and 6 bases, in that order; junction bases with no gene match: 7. Germline V gene data show CDR1 as SGHRS and CDR2 as YFSETQ. The CDR3 has 15 residues. CDR3 DNA sequence: TGCGCCAGCAGCTTAAGGTTGGGACAGGGGGTCGAGCAGTACTTC. This encodes CASSLRLGQGVEQYF.